The clone carrying this TCR beta chain was picked up many times. The source material, RNA transcripts, was used to amplify TCR beta CDR3 regions. The primer set for the first-round RT-PCR of the TCR CDR3 was HTBI. One entry per CDR3 protein results from TCRdb running MiXCR on the multiplex PCR reads. Of around 530,000 distinct CDR3 sequences listed, about a sixth are singletons. The data are from a study of T cells in Graves' hyperthyroidism and ophthalmopathy. This CDR3 has 15 amino acids. The germline V gene encodes CDR1 KGHDR and CDR2 SFDVKD. Trimming shortened V by 4 bases and J by 4 bases, and 15 bases separated the two germline ends.

The J gene is TRBJ2-5, the V gene TRBV24-1, with a tentative D call TRBD1 (6 bases). The sequencing input was blood. This clonotype originated in a woman between 18 and 29 years old with Graves' ophthalmopathy. CDR3 sequence reads: CATSDAAVRGETQYF. CDR3 DNA sequence: TGTGCCACCAGTGACGCCGCCGTCAGGGGAGAGACCCAGTACTTC.